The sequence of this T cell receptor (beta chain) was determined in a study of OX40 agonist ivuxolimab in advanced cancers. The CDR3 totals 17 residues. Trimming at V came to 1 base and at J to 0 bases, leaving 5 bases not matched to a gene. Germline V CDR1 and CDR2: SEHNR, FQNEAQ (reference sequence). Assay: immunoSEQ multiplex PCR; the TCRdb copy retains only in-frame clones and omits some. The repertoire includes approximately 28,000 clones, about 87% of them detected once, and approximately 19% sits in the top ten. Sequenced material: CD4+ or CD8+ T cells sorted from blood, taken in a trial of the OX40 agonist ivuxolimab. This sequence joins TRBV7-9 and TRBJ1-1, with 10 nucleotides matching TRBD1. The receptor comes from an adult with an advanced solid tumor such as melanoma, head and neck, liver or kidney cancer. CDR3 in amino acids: CASSLEGTGVLNTEAFF. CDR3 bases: TGTGCCAGCAGCTTAGAAGGGACAGGGGTCCTGAACACTGAAGCTTTCTTT.